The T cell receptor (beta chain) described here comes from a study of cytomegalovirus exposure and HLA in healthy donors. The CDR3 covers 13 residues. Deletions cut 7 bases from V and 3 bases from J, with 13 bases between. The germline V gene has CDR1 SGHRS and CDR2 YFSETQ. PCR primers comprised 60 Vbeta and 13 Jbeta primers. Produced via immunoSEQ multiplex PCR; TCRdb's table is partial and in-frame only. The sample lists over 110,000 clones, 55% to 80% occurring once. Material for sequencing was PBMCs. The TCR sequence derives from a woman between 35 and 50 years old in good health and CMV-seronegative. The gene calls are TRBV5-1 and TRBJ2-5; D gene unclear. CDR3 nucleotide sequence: TGCGCCAGCCAGGTCGGTTACGAAGAGACCCAGTACTTC. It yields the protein CASQVGYEETQYF.